This is a list of T cell receptor beta chains from one sample in a study of T-cell reconstitution after alpha-beta-depleted transplantation in children. TCRdb fed the PCR reads into MiXCR, producing one record per CDR3 protein. The table records roughly 500,000 distinct CDR3 sequences, approximately 10% of them present only once. The source was PBMCs, collected before TCRalphabeta/CD19-depleted stem cell transplant. These TCRs come from a child between 2 and 9 years old with inherited bone marrow failure, due to receive a stem cell transplant. CDR3s include the opening cysteine and the closing phenylalanine or tryptophan. Fields, in order: D gene, clone size, J gene, V gene, CDR3 DNA, CDR3 protein. A D gene is named only where the DNA matches it firmly. Rows may omit the clone size; those that give it use once, few, many or a size class.

>NA|many|TRBJ2-2|TRBV5-1
TGCGCCACAGACGGGCCTACCGGGGAGCTGTTTTTT
CATDGPTGELFF
>NA|NA|TRBJ2-1|TRBV18
TGTGCCAGCTCATCCGGGCCCATTTGGGACAATGAGCAGTTCTTC
CASSSGPIWDNEQFF
>TRBD2|few|TRBJ2-7|TRBV4-2
TGTGCCAGCAGCCAAGAAGGGCTAGCGGGGGGCTCAGGCTCCGAGCAGTACTTC
CASSQEGLAGGSGSEQYF
>TRBD1|many|TRBJ1-2|TRBV2
TGTGCCAGCAGATCCGGGACAGAGAGCTATGGCTACACCTTC
CASRSGTESYGYTF
>NA|many|TRBJ1-1|TRBV19
TGTGCCAGTAGTATAGCCGTTACCGACACTGAAGCTTTCTTT
CASSIAVTDTEAFF
>TRBD2|NA|TRBJ2-1|TRBV27
TGTGCCAGCAGCTACTCGAGAAAGGGGACTAGGGGGGGTAATGAGCAGTTCTTC
CASSYSRKGTRGGNEQFF
>NA|NA|TRBJ2-1|TRBV20-1
TGCAGTCCGGGGGCCTTGCCCAATGAGCAGTTCTTC
CSPGALPNEQFF
>NA|few|TRBJ2-3|TRBV6-1
TGTGCCAGCAGTGAAGACCACAGGGTCCCCACAGATACGCAGTATTTT
CASSEDHRVPTDTQYF
>TRBD1|many|TRBJ1-5|TRBV9
TGTGCCAGCAGCGTAGCGGGACAGCGCAATCAGCCCCAGCATTTT
CASSVAGQRNQPQHF
>TRBD1|many|TRBJ1-3|TRBV4-3
TGCGCCAGCAGTGGGACAGCCTCTGGAAACACCATATATTTT
CASSGTASGNTIYF
>NA|many|TRBJ2-7|TRBV27
TGTGCCAGCAGTTTATCGCTGGGGGGCTACGAGCAGTACTTC
CASSLSLGGYEQYF
>NA|many|TRBJ2-5|TRBV6-6
TGTGCCAGCAGTGCGGAGAAAGAGACCCAGTACTTC
CASSAEKETQYF